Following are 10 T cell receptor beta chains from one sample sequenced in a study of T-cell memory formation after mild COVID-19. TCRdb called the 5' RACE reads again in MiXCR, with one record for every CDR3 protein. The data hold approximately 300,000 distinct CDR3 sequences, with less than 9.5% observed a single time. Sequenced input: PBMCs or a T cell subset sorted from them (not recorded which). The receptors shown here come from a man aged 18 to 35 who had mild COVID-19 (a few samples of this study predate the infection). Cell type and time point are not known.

CDR3 sequence reads: CASSQGLTEAFF. DNA for the CDR3: TGTGCCAGCTCACAAGGGCTCACTGAAGCTTTCTTT. The V call is TRBV18, the J call TRBJ1-1, with no clear D. The V gene's germline CDR1 is KGHSH and CDR2 LQKENI. CDR3 size: 12 residues. The germline V and J ends were trimmed by 4 bases and 4 bases, with 7 bases remaining between them.

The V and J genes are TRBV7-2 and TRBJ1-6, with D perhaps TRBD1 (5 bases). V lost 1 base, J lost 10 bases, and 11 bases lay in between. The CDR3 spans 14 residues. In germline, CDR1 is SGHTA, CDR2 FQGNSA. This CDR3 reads CASSLEPGRSPLHF. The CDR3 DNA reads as TGTGCCAGCAGCTTAGAACCGGGGCGGTCACCCCTCCACTTT.

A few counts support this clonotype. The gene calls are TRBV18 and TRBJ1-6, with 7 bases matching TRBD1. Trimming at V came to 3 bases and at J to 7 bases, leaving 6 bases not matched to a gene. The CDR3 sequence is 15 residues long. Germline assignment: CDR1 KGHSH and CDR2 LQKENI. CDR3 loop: CASSPTGSPNSPLHF. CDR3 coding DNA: TGTGCCAGCTCACCGACAGGGAGCCCAAATTCACCCCTCCACTTT. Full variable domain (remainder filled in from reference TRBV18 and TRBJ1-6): NAGVMQNPRHLVRRRGQEARLRCSPMKGHSHVYWYRQLPEEGLKFMVYLQKENIIDESGMPKERFSAEFPKEGPSILRIQQVVRGDSAAYFCASSPTGSPNSPLHFGNGTRLTVT.

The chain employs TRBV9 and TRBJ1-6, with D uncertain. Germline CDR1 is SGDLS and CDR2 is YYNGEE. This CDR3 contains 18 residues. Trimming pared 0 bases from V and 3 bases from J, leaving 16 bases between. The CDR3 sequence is CASSVGDVRIDYNSPLHF. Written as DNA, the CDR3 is TGTGCCAGCAGCGTAGGGGATGTACGGATTGACTATAATTCACCCCTCCACTTT. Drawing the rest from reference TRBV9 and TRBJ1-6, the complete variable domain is DSGVTQTPKHLITATGQRVTLRCSPRSGDLSVYWYQQSLDQGLQFLIQYYNGEERAKGNILERFSAQQFPDLHSELNLSSLELGDSALYFCASSVGDVRIDYNSPLHFGNGTRLTVT.

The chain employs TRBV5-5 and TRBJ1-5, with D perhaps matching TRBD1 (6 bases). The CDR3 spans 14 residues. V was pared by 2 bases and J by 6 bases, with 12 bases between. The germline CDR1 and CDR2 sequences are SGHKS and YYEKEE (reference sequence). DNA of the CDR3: TGTGCCAGCAGCTTTCAACAGGGCTTTCAGCCCCAGCATTTT. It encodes CASSFQQGFQPQHF.

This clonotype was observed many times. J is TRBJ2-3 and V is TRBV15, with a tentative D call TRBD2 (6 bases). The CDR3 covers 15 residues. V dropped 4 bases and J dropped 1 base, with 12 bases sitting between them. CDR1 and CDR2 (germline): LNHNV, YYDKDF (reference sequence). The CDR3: CATSTLGGGTDTQYF. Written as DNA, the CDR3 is TGTGCCACCAGCACCCTAGGCGGGGGCACAGATACGCAGTATTTT.

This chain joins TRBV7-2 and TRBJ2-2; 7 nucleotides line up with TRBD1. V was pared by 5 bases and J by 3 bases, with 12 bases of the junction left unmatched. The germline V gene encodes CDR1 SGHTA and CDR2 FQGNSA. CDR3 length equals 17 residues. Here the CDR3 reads CASSTFGQVWDTGELFF. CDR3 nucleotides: TGTGCCAGCAGCACCTTTGGACAGGTGTGGGACACCGGGGAGCTGTTTTTT.

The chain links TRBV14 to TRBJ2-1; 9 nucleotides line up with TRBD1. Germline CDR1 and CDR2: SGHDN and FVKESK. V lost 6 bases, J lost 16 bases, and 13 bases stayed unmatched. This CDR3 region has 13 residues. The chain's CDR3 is CASSFKSGTGIFF. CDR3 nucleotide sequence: TGTGCCAGCAGTTTTAAGTCCGGGACAGGGATCTTCTTC. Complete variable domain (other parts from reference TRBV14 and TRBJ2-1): EAGVTQFPSHSVIEKGQTVTLRCDPISGHDNLYWYRRVMGKEIKFLLHFVKESKQDESGMPNNRFLAERTGGTYSTLKVQPAELEDSGVYFCASSFKSGTGIFFGPGTRLTVL.

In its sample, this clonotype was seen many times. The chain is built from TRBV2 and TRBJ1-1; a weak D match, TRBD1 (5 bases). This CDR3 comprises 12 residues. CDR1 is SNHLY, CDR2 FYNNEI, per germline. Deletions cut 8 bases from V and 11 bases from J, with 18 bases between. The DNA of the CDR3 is TGTGCCAGCCTCCCTCCGGGACCCTTGGCTTTCTTT. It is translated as CASLPPGPLAFF.

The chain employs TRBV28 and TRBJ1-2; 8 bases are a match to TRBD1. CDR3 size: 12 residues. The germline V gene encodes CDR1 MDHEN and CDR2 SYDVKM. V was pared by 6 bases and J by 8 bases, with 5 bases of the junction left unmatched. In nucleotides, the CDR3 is TGTGCCAGCAGCACAGGGGGTGAGGGCTACACCTTC. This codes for CASSTGGEGYTF.